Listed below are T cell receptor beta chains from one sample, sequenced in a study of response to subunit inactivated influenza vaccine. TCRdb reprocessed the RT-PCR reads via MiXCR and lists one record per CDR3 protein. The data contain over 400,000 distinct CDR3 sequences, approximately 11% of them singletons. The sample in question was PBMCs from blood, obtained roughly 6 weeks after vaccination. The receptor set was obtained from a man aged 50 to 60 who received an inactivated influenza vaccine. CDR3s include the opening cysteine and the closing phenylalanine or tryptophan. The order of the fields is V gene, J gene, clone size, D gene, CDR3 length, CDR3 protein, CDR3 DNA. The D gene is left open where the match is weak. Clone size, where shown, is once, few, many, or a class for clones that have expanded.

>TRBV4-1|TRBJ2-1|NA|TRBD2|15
CASSQFSGGSDEQFF
TGCGCCAGCAGCCAGTTTAGCGGGGGTTCAGATGAGCAGTTCTTC
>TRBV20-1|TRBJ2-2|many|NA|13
CSAGPPDTGELFF
TGCAGTGCGGGACCCCCGGACACCGGGGAGCTGTTTTTT
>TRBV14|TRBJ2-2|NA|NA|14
CASSQVLPAGELFF
TGTGCCAGCAGCCAAGTTTTGCCAGCCGGGGAGCTGTTTTTT
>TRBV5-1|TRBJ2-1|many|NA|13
CASSQGRSDEQFF
TGCGCCAGCAGCCAGGGAAGAAGCGATGAGCAGTTCTTC
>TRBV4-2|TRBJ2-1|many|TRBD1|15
CASSPGGRGYNEQFF
TGTGCCAGCAGCCCAGGGGGCCGGGGATACAATGAGCAGTTCTTC
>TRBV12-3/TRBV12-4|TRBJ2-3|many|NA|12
CASRPGTDTQYF
TGTGCCAGCAGACCCGGCACAGATACGCAGTATTTT
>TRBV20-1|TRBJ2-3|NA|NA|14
CSVSAQLTTDTQYF
TGCAGTGTTTCCGCGCAACTTACCACAGATACGCAGTATTTT
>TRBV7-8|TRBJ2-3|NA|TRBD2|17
CASSSGLAGGHTDTQYF
TGTGCCAGCAGCTCGGGACTAGCGGGAGGGCACACAGATACGCAGTATTTT
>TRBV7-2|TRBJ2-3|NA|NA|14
CASSLISSLHTQYF
TGTGCCAGCAGCTTAATTTCTTCCTTGCATACGCAGTATTTT
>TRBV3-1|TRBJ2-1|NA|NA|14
CASSQGGIYNEQFF
TGTGCCAGCAGCCAAGGTGGCATCTACAATGAGCAGTTCTTC
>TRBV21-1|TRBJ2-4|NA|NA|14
CASSTTGTGNIQYF
TGTGCCAGCAGCACCACCGGGACAGGGAACATTCAGTACTTC
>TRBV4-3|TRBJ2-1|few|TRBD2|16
CASSQQRGEPYNEQFF
TGCGCCAGCAGCCAACAACGGGGGGAACCCTACAATGAGCAGTTCTTC
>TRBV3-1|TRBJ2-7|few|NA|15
CASSQENYRGAEQYF
TGTGCCAGCAGCCAAGAAAACTATAGGGGCGCCGAGCAGTACTTC
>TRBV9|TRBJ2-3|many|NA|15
CASSVIGGASDTQYF
TGTGCCAGCAGCGTAATAGGTGGGGCATCAGATACGCAGTATTTT
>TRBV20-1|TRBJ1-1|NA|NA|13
CSAKKTVKTEAFF
TGCAGTGCTAAAAAGACGGTGAAGACTGAAGCTTTCTTT
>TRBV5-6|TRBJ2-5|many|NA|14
CASSPDRFQETQYF
TGTGCCAGCAGCCCGGACAGATTCCAAGAGACCCAGTACTTC
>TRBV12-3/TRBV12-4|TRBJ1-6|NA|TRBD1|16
CASRGQGSSYNSPLHF
TGTGCCAGCAGGGGACAGGGCAGCTCCTATAATTCACCCCTCCACTTT
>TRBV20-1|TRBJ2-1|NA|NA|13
CSAPAQQGNEQFF
TGCAGTGCCCCGGCCCAGCAGGGCAATGAGCAGTTCTTC
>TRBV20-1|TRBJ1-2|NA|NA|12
CSAAGTTNGYTF
TGCAGTGCAGCAGGGACAACTAATGGCTACACCTTC
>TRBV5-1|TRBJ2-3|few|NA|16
CASSLTSGVGTDTQYF
TGCGCCAGCAGCTTAACATCGGGAGTGGGCACAGATACGCAGTATTTT
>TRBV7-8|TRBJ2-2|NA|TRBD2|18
CASSPSSGGHSGTGELFF
TGTGCCAGCAGCCCCTCTAGCGGGGGGCATTCGGGTACCGGGGAGCTGTTTTTT
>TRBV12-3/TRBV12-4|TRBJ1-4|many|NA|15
CASSLRAGENEKLFF
TGTGCCAGCAGTTTGAGGGCAGGGGAGAATGAAAAACTGTTTTTT
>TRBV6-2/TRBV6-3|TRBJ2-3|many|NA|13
CASSYVTADTQYF
TGTGCCAGCAGTTACGTGACGGCAGATACGCAGTATTTT
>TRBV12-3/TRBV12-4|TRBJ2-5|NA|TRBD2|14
CASGSSGGSETQYF
TGTGCCAGCGGATCTAGCGGGGGGTCGGAGACCCAGTACTTC
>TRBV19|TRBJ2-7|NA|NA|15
CASSLGSAGSYEQYF
TGTGCCAGTAGTCTTGGATCCGCGGGCTCCTACGAGCAGTACTTC
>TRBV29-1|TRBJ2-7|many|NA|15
CSVEDGETSSYEQYF
TGCAGCGTTGAAGATGGCGAGACTAGCTCCTACGAGCAGTACTTC
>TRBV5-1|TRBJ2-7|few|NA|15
CASSLTGLEGYEQYF
TGCGCCAGCAGCTTGACAGGGCTCGAAGGCTACGAGCAGTACTTC
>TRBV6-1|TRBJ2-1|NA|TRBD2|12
CASTWGGNEQFF
TGTGCCAGCACCTGGGGGGGGAATGAGCAGTTCTTC
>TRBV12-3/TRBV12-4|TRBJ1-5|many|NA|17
CASSLARGVRVTQPQHF
TGTGCCAGCAGTTTAGCGCGTGGGGTAAGGGTTACTCAGCCCCAGCATTTT
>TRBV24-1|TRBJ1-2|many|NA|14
CATSDWSRSYGYTF
TGTGCCACCAGTGATTGGTCACGGAGCTATGGCTACACCTTC
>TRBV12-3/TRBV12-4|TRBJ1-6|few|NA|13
CATSNSYNSPLHF
TGTGCCACCTCTAACTCCTATAATTCACCCCTCCACTTT
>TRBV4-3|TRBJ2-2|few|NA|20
CASSQDSFVPDYRDTGELFF
TGCGCCAGCAGCCAAGATTCATTTGTTCCGGACTACCGCGACACCGGGGAGCTGTTTTTT
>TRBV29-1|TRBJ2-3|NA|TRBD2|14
CSVFRREGTDTQYF
TGCAGCGTCTTCAGGCGGGAGGGCACAGATACGCAGTATTTT
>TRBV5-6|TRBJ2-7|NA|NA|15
CASSLSPTGSYEQYF
TGTGCCAGCAGCTTGTCGCCTACAGGTTCCTACGAGCAGTACTTC
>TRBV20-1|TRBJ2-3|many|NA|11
CSARPVDTQYF
TGCAGTGCTAGGCCAGTCGATACGCAGTATTTT
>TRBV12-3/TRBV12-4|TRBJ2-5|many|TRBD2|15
CASRLTGLVQETQYF
TGTGCCAGCAGACTTACGGGACTAGTTCAAGAGACCCAGTACTTC
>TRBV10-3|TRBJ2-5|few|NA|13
CASKNAGQETQYF
TGTGCCTCAAAAAATGCTGGGCAAGAGACCCAGTACTTC
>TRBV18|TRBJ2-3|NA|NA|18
CASSRNSVQGVSTDTQYF
TGTGCCAGCTCACGAAACAGTGTACAGGGCGTGAGTACAGATACGCAGTATTTT
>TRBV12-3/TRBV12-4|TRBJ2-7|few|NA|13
CASSFYGTYEQYF
TGTGCCAGCAGTTTTTACGGGACCTACGAGCAGTACTTC
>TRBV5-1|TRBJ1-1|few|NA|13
CASSSTSLTEAFF
TGCGCCAGCAGCTCCACTTCCCTGACTGAAGCTTTCTTT
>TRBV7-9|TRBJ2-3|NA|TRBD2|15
CASSPTSGSVDTQYF
TGTGCCAGCAGCCCGACTAGCGGGAGTGTAGATACGCAGTATTTT
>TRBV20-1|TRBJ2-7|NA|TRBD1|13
CSARRGGPYEQYF
TGCAGTGCTAGAAGAGGGGGCCCCTACGAGCAGTACTTC
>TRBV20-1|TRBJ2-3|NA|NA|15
CSARPPSESTDTQYF
TGCAGTGCTAGACCACCTAGCGAAAGCACAGATACGCAGTATTTT
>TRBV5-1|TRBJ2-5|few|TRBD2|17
CASSGTSGIDLGETQYF
TGCGCCAGCAGCGGGACTAGCGGGATCGATCTAGGCGAGACCCAGTACTTC
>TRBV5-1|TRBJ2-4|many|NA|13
CASSLISGDIQYF
TGCGCCAGCAGCTTGATTTCAGGGGACATTCAGTACTTC
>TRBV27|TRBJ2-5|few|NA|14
CASSLWGSGETQYF
TGTGCCAGCAGTTTATGGGGCTCGGGGGAGACCCAGTACTTC
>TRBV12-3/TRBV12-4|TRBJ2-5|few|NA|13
CASSNRVRETQYF
TGTGCCAGCAGTAACAGGGTCCGAGAGACCCAGTACTTC
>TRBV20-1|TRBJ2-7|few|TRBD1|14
CSARGTGETYEQYF
TGCAGTGCTAGAGGGACAGGAGAGACCTACGAGCAGTACTTC